This T cell receptor (beta chain) was obtained from a study of blood T cell repertoires in COVID-19. The CDR3 totals 15 residues. V lost 5 bases, J lost 5 bases, and 6 bases stayed unmatched. Germline-derived CDR1 and CDR2 are PRHDT and FYEKMQ (reference sequence). Here immunoSEQ multiplex PCR was the method, and the copy in TCRdb shows in-frame clones only, minus some. The table includes a few hundred thousand clones, roughly 89% detected once. The origin of this receptor is a woman aged 40 to 55 who had recovered from COVID-19. Sequenced input: peripheral blood. The J gene is TRBJ2-5, the V gene TRBV13, with TRBD2 matching over 12 bases. The CDR3 protein is CASSRASGRGETQYF. The CDR3 nucleotides read TGTGCCAGCAGCCGGGCTAGCGGGAGGGGGGAGACCCAGTACTTC.